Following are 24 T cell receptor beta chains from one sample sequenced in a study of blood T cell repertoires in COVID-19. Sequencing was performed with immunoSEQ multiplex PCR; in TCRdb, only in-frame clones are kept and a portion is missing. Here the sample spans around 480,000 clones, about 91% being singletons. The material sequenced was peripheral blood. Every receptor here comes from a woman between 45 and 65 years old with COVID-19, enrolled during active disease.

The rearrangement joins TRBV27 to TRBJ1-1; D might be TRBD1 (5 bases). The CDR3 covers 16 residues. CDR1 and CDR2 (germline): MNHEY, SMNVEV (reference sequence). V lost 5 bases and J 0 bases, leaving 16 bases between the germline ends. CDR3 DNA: TGTGCCAGCAGTGGGGCCGTGGGGCTCATGAACACTGAAGCTTTCTTT. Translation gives CASSGAVGLMNTEAFF.

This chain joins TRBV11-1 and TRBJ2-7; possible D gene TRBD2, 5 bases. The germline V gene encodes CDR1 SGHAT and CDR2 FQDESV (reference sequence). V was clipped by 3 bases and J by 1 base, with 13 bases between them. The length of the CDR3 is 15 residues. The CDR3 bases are TGTGCCAGCAGCTTGGGCGGGCCTACTTCCTACGAGCAGTACTTC. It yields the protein CASSLGGPTSYEQYF. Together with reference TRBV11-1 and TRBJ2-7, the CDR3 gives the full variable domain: EAEVAQSPRYKITEKSQAVAFWCDPISGHATLYWYRQILGQGPELLVQFQDESVVDDSQLPKDRFSAERLKGVDSTLKIQPAELGDSAMYLCASSLGGPTSYEQYFGPGTRLTVT.

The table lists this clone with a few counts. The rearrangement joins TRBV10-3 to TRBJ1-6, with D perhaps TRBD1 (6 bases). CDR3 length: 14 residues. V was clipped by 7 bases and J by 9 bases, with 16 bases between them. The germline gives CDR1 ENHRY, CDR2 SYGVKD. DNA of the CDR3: TGTGCCATCACCGACAGGCTAAGGAGTTCACCCCTCCACTTT. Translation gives CAITDRLRSSPLHF.

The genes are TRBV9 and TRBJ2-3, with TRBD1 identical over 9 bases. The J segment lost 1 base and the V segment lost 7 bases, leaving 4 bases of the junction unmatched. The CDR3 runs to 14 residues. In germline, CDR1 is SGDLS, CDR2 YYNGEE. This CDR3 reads CASGRTGGTDTQYF. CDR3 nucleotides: TGTGCCAGCGGTCGGACAGGGGGCACAGATACGCAGTATTTT.

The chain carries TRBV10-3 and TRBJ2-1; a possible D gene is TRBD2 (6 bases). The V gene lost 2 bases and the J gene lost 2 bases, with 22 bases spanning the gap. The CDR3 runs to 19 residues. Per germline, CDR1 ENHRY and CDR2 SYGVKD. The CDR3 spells CAISEGRRLDKETYNEQFF. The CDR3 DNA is TGTGCCATCAGTGAGGGGAGGAGGCTTGATAAGGAAACCTACAATGAGCAGTTCTTC.

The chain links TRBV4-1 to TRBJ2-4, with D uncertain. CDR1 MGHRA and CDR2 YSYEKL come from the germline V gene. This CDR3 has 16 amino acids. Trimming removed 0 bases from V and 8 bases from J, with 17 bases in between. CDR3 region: CASSQEARPVRDIQYF. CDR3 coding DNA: TGCGCCAGCAGCCAAGAAGCTAGGCCCGTACGGGACATTCAGTACTTC.

The CDR3 spells CASRQGLYEQYF. CDR3 nucleotides: TGTGCCAGCAGACAGGGCCTTTACGAGCAGTACTTC. The chain combines TRBV2 with TRBJ2-7, with D maybe TRBD1 (6 bases). The germline V gene encodes CDR1 SNHLY and CDR2 FYNNEI. V was shortened by 6 bases and J by 4 bases, with 10 bases between the two germline ends. This CDR3 spans 12 amino acids. The full variable domain, in which reference TRBV2 and TRBJ2-7 provide the parts outside the CDR3, is EPEVTQTPSHQVTQMGQEVILRCVPISNHLYFYWYRQILGQKVEFLVSFYNNEISEKSEIFDDQFSVERPDGSNFTLKIRSTKLEDSAMYFCASRQGLYEQYFGPGTRLTVT.

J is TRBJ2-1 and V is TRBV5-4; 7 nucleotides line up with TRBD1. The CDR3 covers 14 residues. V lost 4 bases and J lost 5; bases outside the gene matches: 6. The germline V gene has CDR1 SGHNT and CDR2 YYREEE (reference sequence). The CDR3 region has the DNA TGTGCCAGCAGCGGACAGGTATTGGACAATGAGCAGTTCTTC. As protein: CASSGQVLDNEQFF.

As DNA, the CDR3 is TGTGTTGTATTTAGGGGGGGTCCTCAGCCCCAGCATTTT. Amino acid sequence: CVVFRGGPQPQHF. The V and J genes are TRBV12-5 and TRBJ1-5, with D perhaps matching TRBD1 (6 bases). Per the germline V gene, CDR1 is LGHNT and CDR2 is FRNRAP. The CDR3 runs 13 residues.

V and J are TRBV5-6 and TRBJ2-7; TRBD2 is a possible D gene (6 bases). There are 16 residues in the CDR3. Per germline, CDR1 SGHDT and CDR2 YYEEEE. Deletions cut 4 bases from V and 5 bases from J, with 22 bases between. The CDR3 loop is CASSGEIGDWTDEQYF. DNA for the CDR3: TGTGCCAGCAGCGGGGAGATTGGGGACTGGACTGACGAGCAGTACTTC.

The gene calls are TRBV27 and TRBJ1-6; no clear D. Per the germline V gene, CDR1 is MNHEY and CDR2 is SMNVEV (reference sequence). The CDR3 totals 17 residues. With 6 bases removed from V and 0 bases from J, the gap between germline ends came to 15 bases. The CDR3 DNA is TGTGCCAGCAGCTCAAGACTCCAAAGCTCCTATAATTCACCCCTCCACTTT. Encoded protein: CASSSRLQSSYNSPLHF.

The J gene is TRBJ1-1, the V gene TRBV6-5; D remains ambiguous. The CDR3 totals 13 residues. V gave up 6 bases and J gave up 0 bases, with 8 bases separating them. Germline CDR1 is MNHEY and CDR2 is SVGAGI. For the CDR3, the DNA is TGTGCCAGCAGACAGAACATGAACACTGAAGCTTTCTTT. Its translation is CASRQNMNTEAFF.

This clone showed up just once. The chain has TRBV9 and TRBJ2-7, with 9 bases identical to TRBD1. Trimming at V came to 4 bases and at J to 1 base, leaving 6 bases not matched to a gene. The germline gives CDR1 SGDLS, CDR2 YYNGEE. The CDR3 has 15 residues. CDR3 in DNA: TGTGCCAGCAGCACCGGACAGGGGATTTCCTACGAGCAGTACTTC. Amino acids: CASSTGQGISYEQYF.

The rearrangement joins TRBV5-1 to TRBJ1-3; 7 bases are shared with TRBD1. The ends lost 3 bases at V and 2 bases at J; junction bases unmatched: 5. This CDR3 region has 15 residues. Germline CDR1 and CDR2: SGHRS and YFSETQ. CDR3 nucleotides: TGCGCCAGCAGCTCCCAGACAGGGACTGGAAACACCATATATTTT. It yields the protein CASSSQTGTGNTIYF.

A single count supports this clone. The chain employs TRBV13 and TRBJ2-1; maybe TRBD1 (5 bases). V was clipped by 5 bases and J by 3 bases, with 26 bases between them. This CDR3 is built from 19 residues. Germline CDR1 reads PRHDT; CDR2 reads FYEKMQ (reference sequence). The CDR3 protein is CASSPNIRQGRMSYNEQFF. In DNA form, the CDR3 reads TGTGCCAGCAGCCCCAATATTCGGCAGGGCCGGATGAGCTACAATGAGCAGTTCTTC.

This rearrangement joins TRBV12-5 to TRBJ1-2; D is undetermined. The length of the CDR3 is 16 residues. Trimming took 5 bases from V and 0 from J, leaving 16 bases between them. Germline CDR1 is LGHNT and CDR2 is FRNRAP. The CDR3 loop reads CASGTPEDYTNYGYTF. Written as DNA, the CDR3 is TGTGCTAGTGGTACCCCAGAGGACTATACTAACTATGGCTACACCTTC.

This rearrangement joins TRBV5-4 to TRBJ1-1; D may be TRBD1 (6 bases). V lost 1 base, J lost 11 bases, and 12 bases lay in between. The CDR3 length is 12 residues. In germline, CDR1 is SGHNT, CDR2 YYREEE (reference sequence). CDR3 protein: CASSLQGFGAFF. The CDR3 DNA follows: TGTGCCAGCAGCTTGCAGGGGTTCGGGGCTTTCTTT.

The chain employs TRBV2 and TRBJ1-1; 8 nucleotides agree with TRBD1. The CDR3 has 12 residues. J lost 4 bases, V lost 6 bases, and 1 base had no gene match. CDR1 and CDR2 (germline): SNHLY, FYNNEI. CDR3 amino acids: CASRDRVTEAFF. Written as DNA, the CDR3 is TGTGCCAGCAGGGACAGGGTCACTGAAGCTTTCTTT.

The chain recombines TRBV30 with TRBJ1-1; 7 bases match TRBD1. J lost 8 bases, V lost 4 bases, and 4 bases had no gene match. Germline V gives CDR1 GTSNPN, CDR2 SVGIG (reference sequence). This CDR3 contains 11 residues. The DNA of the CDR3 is TGTGCCTGGACGACAGGGCCCGAAGCTTTCTTT. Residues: CAWTTGPEAFF.

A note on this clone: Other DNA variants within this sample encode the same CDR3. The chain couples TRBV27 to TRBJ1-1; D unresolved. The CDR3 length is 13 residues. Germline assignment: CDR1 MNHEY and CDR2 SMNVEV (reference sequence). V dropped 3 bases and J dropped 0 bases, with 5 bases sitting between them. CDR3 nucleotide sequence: TGTGCCAGCAGTTTTAGCGTGAACACTGAAGCTTTCTTT. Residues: CASSFSVNTEAFF.

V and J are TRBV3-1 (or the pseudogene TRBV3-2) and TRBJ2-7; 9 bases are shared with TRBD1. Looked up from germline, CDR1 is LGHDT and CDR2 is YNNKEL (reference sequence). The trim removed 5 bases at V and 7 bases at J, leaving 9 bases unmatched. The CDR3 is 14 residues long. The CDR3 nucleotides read TGTGCCAGCAGCTGGGGACAGGGACTGAAAGAGCAGTACTTC. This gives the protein CASSWGQGLKEQYF.

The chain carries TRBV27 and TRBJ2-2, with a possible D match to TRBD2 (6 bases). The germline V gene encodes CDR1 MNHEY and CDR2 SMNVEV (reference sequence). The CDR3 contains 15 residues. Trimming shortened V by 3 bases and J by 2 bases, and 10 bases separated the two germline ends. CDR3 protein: CASSLEGPNTGELFF. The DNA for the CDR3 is TGTGCCAGCAGTTTGGAGGGGCCCAACACCGGGGAGCTGTTTTTT.

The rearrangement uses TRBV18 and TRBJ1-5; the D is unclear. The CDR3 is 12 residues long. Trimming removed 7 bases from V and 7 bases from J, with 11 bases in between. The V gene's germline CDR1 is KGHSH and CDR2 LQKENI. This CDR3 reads CASFNLGQPQHF. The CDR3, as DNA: TGTGCCAGCTTCAATCTAGGCCAGCCCCAGCATTTT.

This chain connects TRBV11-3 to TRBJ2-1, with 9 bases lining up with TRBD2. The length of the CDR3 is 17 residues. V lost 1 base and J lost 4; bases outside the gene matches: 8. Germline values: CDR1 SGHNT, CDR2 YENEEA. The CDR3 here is CASSLGLSGGYYNEQFF. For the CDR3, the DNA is TGTGCCAGCAGCTTAGGTTTGAGCGGGGGGTATTACAATGAGCAGTTCTTC.